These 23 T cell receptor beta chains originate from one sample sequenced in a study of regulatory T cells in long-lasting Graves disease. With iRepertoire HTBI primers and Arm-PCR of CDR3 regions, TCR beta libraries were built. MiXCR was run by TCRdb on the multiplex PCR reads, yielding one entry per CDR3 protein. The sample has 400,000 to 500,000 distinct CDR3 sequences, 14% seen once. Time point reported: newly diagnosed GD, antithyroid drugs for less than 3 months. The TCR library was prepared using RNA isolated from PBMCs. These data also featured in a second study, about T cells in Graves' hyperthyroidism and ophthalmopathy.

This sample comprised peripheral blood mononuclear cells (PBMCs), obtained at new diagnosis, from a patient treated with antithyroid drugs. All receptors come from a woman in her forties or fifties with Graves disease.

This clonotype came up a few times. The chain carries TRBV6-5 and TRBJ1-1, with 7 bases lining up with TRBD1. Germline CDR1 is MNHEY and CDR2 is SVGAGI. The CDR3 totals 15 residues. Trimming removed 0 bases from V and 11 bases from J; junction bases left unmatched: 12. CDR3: CASSYSPANRGAAFF. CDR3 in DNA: TGTGCCAGCAGTTACTCCCCGGCAAACAGGGGTGCCGCTTTCTTT.

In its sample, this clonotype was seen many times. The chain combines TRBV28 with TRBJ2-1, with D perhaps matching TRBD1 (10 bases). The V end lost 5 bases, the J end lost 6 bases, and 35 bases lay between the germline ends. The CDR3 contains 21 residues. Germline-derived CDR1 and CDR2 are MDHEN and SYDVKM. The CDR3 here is CASSPGQGMTPVGTSPNEQFF. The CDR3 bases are TGTGCCAGCAGTCCGGGACAGGGGATGACCCCCGTGGGGACTAGCCCCAATGAGCAGTTCTTC.

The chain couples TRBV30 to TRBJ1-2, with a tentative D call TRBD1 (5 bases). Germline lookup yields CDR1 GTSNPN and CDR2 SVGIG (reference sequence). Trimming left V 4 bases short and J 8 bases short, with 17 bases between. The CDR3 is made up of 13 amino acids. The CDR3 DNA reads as TGTGCCTGGAATCGGGACCAGCCGGGCGGCTACACCTTC. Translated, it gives CAWNRDQPGGYTF.

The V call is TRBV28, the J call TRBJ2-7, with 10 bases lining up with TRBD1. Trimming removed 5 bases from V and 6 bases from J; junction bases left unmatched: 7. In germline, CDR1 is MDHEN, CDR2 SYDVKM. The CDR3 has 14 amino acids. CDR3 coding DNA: TGTGCCAGCAGTCTCTCGACAGGGGGCGTCGAGCAGTACTTC. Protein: CASSLSTGGVEQYF.

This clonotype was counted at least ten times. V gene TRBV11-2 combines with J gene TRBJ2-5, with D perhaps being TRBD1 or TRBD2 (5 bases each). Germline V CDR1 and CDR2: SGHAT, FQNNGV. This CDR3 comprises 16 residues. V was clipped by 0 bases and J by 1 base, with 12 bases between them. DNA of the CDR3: TGTGCCAGCAGCTTAGACCAATGGGGGTTCCAAGAGACCCAGTACTTC. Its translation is CASSLDQWGFQETQYF.

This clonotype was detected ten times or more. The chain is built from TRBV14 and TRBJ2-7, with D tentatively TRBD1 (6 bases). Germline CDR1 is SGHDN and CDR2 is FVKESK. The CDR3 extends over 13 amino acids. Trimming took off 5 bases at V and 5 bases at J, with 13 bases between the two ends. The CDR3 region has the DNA TGTGCCAGCAGCTTTGGACAGTACGACGAGCAGTACTTC. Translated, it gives CASSFGQYDEQYF.

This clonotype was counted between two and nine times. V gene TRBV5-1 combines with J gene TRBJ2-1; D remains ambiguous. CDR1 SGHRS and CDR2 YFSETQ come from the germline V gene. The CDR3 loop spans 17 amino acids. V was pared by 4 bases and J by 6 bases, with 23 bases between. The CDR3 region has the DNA TGCGCCAGCAGCCATAGTCCCAGTGCTTTGGGGTCCAATGAGCAGTTCTTC. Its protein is CASSHSPSALGSNEQFF.

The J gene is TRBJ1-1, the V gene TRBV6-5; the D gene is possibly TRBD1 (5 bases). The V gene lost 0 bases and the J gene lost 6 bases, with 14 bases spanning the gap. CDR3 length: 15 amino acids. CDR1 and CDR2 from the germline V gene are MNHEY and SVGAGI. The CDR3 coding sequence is TGTGCCAGCAGTTACTCGATGAGTGGGGCCTCTGAAGCTTTCTTT. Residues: CASSYSMSGASEAFF.

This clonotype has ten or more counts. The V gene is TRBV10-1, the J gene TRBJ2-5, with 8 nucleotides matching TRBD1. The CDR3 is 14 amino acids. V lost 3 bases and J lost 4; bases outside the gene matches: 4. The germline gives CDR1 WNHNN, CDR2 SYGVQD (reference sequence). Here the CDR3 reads CASSDRQGIETQYF. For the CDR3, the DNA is TGCGCCAGCAGTGACCGACAGGGGATAGAGACCCAGTACTTC.

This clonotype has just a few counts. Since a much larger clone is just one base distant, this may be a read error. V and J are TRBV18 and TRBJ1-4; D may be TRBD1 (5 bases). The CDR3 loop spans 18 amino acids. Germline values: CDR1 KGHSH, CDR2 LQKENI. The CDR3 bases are TGTGCCAGCTCACCCTTCGACCTTACCGGGACGGCCCTAGGGAAACTGCTTTTT. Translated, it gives CASSPFDLTGTALGKLLF. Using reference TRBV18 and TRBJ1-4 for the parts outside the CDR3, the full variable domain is NAGVMQNPRHLVRRRGQEARLRCSPMKGHSHVYWYRQLPEEGLKFMVYLQKENIIDESGMPKERFSAEFPKEGPSILRIQQVVRGDSAAYFCASSPFDLTGTALGKLLFGSGTQLSVL.

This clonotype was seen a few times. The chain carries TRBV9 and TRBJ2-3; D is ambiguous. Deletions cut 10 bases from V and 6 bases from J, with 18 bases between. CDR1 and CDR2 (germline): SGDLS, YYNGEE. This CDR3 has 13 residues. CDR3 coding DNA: TGTGCCGGCTCGAAGGGTGATTCGGATACGCAGTATTTT. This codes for CAGSKGDSDTQYF.

CDR3 coding DNA: TGTGCCAGCTCACCGGGACAGGGCTGGGTCTCCGGAAACACCATATATTTT. Protein: CASSPGQGWVSGNTIYF. The chain couples TRBV18 to TRBJ1-3, with 9 bases aligning to TRBD1. This CDR3 has 17 amino acids. Trimming at V came to 3 bases and at J to 4 bases, leaving 10 bases not matched to a gene. The V gene's germline CDR1 is KGHSH and CDR2 LQKENI.

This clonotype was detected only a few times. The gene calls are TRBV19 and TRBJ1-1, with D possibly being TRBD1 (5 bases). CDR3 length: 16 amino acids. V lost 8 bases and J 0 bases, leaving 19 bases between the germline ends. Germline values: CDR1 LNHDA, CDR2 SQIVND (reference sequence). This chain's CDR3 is CASGGGYSDMNTEAFF. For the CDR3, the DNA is TGTGCCAGTGGCGGGGGGTATTCGGACATGAACACTGAAGCTTTCTTT. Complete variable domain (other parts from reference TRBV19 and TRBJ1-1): DGGITQSPKYLFRKEGQNVTLSCEQNLNHDAMYWYRQDPGQGLRLIYYSQIVNDFQKGDIAEGYSVSREKKESFPLTVTSAQKNPTAFYLCASGGGYSDMNTEAFFGQGTRLTVV.

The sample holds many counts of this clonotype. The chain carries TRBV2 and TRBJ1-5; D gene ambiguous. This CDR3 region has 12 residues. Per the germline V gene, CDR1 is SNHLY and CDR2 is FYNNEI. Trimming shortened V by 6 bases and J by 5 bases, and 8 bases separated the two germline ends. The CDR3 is CASSLYYQPQHF. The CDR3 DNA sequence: TGTGCCAGCAGCTTATATTATCAGCCCCAGCATTTT.

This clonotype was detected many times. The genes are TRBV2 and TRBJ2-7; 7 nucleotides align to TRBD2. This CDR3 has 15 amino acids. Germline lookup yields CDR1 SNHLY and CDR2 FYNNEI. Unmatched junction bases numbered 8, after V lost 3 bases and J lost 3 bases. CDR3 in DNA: TGTGCCAGCAGTGATTTGGGGGAGGGCCACTACGAGCAGTACTTC. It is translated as CASSDLGEGHYEQYF.

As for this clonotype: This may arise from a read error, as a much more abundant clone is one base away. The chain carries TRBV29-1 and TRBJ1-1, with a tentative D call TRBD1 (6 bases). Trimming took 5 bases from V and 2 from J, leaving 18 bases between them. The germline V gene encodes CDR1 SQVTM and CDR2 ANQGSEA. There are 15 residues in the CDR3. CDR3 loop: CSVRGASSINTEAFF. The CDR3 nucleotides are TGCAGCGTTCGGGGGGCATCGAGCATAAACACTGAAGCTTTCTTT.

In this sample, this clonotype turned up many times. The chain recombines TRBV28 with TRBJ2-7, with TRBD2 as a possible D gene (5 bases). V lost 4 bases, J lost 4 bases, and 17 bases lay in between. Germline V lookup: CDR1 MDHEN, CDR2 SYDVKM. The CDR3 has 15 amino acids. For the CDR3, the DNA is TGTGCCAGCAGTTCCCCTTTTGAGGGAAAGTACGAGCAGTACTTC. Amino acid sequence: CASSSPFEGKYEQYF.

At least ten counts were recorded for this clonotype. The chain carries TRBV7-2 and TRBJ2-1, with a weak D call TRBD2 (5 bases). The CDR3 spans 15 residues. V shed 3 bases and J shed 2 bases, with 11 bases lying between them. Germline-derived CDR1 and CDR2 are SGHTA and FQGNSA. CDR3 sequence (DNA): TGTGCCAGCAGCTTTGGCGGGTACCCCTACAATGAGCAGTTCTTC. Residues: CASSFGGYPYNEQFF.

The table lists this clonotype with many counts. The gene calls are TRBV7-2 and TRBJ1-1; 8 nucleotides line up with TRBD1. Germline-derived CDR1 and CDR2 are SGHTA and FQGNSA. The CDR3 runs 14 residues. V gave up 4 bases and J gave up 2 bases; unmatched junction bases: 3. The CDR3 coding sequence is TGTGCCAGCAGCTGGGACAGGCCAAACACTGAAGCTTTCTTT. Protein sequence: CASSWDRPNTEAFF.

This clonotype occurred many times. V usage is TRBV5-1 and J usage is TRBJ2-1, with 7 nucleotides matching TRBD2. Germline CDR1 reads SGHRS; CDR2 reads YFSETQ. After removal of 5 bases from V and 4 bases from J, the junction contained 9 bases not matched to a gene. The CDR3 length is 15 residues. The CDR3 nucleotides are TGCGCCAGCAGGTTTCTGGGAGGGTTTTACAATGAGCAGTTCTTC. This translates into CASRFLGGFYNEQFF.

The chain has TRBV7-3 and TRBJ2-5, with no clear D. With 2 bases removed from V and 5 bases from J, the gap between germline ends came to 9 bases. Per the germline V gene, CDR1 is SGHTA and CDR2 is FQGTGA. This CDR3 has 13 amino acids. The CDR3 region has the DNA TGTGCCAGCAGCTTAGCGCGAAGCGAGACCCAGTACTTC. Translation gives CASSLARSETQYF.

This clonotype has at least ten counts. CDR3: CATGASTDTQYF. DNA of the CDR3: TGTGCCACGGGAGCGAGCACAGATACGCAGTATTTT. The chain employs TRBV10-3 and TRBJ2-3, with a possible D match to TRBD2 (6 bases). The CDR3 extends over 12 amino acids. Germline values: CDR1 ENHRY, CDR2 SYGVKD. Trimming took 10 bases from V and 0 from J, leaving 8 bases between them.

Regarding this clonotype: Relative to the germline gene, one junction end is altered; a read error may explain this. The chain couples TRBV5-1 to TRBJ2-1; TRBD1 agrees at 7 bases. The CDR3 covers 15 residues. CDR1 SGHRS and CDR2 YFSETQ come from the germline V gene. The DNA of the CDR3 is TGCGCCGGCAGCTTGGGGCAGGGGGATACCAATGAGCAGTTCTTC. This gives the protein CAGSLGQGDTNEQFF.